The table lists the clone carrying this TCR beta chain with a few counts. Its antigen is unidentified. TCRdb itself ran the reads through MiXCR, one entry per CDR3 protein. Of about 830,000 distinct CDR3 sequences in the sample, about 30% were seen once. Germline assignment: CDR1 SGHTA and CDR2 FQGNSA. This CDR3 is built from 15 residues. V lost 0 bases to trimming and J lost 1 base; unmatched junction nucleotides: 3. The sample originates from a study of T cell repertoires in cytomegalovirus infection. Overall study: Indications came from public TCR beta signatures; they pointed to CMV infection and to a matching HLA type. Study observations and caveats: There were carriers of CMV plus the relevant HLA, and cumulative public TCR beta family frequency identified them. The ex vivo response was dominated by HLA-C-restricted CMV-specific TCR beta clonotypes.

The V and J genes are TRBV7-2 and TRBJ2-7, with 7 bases fitting TRBD2. Material: cultured CD8+ T cells from PBMCs, obtained from culture after CMV antigen stimulation. This clonotype was obtained from a human donor in good health (CMV status not recorded). Some clones in this sample may be carry-over from other donors' samples. Here the CDR3 reads CASSLAPAGSYEQYV. As DNA, the CDR3 is TGTGCCAGCAGCTTAGCGCCAGCGGGGTCCTACGAGCAGTACGTC.